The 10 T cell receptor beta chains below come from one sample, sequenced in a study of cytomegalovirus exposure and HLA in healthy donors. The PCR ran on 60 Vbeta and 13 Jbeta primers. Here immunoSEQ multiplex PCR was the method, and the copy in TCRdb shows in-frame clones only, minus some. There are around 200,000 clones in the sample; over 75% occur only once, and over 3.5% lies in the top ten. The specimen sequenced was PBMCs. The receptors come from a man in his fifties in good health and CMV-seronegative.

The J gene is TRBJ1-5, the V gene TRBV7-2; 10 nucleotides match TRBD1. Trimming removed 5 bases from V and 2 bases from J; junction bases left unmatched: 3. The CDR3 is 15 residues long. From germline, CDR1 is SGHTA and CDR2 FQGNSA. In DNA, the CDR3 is TGTGCCAGCAGCGAGACAGGGGGCGGCAATCAGCCCCAGCATTTT. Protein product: CASSETGGGNQPQHF.

CDR3 in amino acids: CASSPSTGTGGTGELFF. The CDR3 region has the DNA TGTGCCAGCTCACCCTCTACCGGGACAGGGGGAACCGGGGAGCTGTTTTTT. V and J are TRBV18 and TRBJ2-2, with TRBD1 matching 11 bases. V shed 3 bases and J 5 bases; nucleotides not matched to a gene: 8. The germline gives CDR1 KGHSH, CDR2 LQKENI. The CDR3 has 17 residues.

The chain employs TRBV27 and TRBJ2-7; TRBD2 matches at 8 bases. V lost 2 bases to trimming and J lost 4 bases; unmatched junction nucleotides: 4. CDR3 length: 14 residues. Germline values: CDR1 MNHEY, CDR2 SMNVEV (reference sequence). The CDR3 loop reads CASSLGLAGYEQYF. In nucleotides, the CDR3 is TGTGCCAGCAGTTTAGGACTAGCTGGGTACGAGCAGTACTTC.

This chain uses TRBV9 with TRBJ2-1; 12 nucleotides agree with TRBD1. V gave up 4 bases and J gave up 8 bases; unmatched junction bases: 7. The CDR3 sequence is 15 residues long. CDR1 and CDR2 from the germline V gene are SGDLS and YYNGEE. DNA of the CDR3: TGTGCCAGCAGCTCCAGGGACAGGGGGCTACATGAGCAGTTCTTC. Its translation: CASSSRDRGLHEQFF.

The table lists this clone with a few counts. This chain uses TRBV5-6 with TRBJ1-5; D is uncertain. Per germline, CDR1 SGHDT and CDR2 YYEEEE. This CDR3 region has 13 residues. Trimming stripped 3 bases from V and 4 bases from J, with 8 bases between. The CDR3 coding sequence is TGTGCCAGCAGCTCGTTAAATAATCAGCCCCAGCATTTT. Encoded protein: CASSSLNNQPQHF.

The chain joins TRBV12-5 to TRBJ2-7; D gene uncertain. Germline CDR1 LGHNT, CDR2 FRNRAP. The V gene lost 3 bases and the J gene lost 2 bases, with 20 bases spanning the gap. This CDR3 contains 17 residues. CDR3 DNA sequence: TGTGCTAGTGGTTTCCTCACTTCCCTCGACACAACCTACGAGCAGTACTTC. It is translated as CASGFLTSLDTTYEQYF.

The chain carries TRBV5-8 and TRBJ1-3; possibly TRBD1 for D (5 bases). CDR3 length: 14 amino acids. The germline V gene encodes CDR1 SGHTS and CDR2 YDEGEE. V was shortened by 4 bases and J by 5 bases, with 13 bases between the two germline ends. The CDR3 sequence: CASSPRQIRNTIYF. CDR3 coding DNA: TGTGCCAGCAGCCCTAGACAGATACGAAACACCATATATTTT.

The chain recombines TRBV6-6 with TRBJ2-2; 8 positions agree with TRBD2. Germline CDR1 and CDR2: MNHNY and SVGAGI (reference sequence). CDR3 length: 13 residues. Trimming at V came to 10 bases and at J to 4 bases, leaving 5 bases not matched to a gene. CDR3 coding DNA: TGTGCCACTCGGGGGGGTATCACCGGGGAGCTGTTTTTT. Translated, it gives CATRGGITGELFF.

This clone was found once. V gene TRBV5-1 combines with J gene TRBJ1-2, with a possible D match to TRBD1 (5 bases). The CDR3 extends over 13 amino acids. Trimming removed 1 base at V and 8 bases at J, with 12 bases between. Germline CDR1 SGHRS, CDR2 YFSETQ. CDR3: CASSLLGAGGYTF. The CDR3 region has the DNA TGCGCCAGCAGCTTGCTTGGGGCTGGAGGCTACACCTTC.

CDR3 sequence reads: CAISLGTVTEAFF. In DNA form, the CDR3 reads TGTGCCATCAGTCTCGGGACTGTGACTGAAGCTTTCTTT. This chain joins TRBV10-3 and TRBJ1-1, with D tentatively TRBD1 (5 bases). V was pared by 5 bases and J by 5 bases, with 12 bases between. The CDR3 contains 13 residues. Germline V gene lookup returns CDR1 ENHRY and CDR2 SYGVKD.